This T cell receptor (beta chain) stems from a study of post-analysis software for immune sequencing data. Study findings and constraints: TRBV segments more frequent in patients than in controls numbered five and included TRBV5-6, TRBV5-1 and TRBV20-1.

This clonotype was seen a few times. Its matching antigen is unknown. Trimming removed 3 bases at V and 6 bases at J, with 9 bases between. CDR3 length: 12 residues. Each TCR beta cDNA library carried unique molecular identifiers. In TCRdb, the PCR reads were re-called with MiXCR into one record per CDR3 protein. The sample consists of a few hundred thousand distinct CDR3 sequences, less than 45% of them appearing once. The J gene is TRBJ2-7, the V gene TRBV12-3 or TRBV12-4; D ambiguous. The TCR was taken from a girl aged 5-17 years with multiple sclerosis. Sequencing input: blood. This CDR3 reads CASSFSHPEQYF. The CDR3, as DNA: TGTGCCAGCAGTTTCAGCCATCCCGAGCAGTACTTC.